The T cell receptor (beta chain) described here comes from a study of Graves' ophthalmopathy and Graves' hyperthyroidism (dated by TCRdb to the late 2010s). For the wider study: Peripheral blood was collected before any treatment was given, at the time of initial diagnosis. Following sample collection, hyperthyroidism patients were given methimazole at a starting dose of 30 mg daily, and ophthalmopathy patients were given high-dose intravenous methylprednisolone. T-cell repertoires of thyroid tissue and blood were compared in about 6 hyperthyroidism patients. An independent validation cohort comprised around 19 hyperthyroidism patients and around 16 patients who later progressed from hyperthyroidism to ophthalmopathy. The study used TCR beta repertoire signatures to distinguish Graves' ophthalmopathy from Graves' hyperthyroidism and to predict progression to ophthalmopathy. In total, around 130 blood samples were TCR-sequenced: 40 to 45 ophthalmopathy, some 72 hyperthyroidism and some 17 hyperthyroidism-to-ophthalmopathy patients. To explore V-J signatures that distinguish ophthalmopathy from hyperthyroidism, a discovery set of under 110 patients was enrolled, made up of over 40 with ophthalmopathy and 55 to 65 with stable hyperthyroidism. Overall study results and their limits: Most expanded thyroid clonotypes with frequency above 0.001 were also detected in blood, suggesting blood repertoires may reflect the thyroid immune response. The 13-signature model separated ophthalmopathy from stable hyperthyroidism with about 86% sensitivity and approximately 83% specificity in cross-validation, and 80%/75% in the test set. In validation, the model predicted ophthalmopathy progression with about 70% sensitivity and less than 80% specificity; some 13 predicted patients were CT-confirmed with GO in a median of around 6.5 months. Sample size was not statistically predetermined, and group allocation was not concealed from the investigators.

For repertoire sequencing, TCR beta CDR3 regions were amplified from RNA transcripts. HTBI primers and the Qiagen OneStep RT-PCR kit were used in a first-round RT-PCR, which was followed by a second-round multiplex PCR, size selection and purification. Libraries were sequenced on an Illumina HiSeq2000 using paired-end 100 bp reads. In the source study's methods: SOAPnuke was used for read processing, and reads with adapters, uncalled bases, a mean Phred below 15, or no exact constant-primer or identifier match were discarded. COPE v1.2.5 was used to merge high-quality paired reads. Each unique nucleotide sequence was defined as a clonotype, and clonotypes were aligned to IMGT TRB V, D and J references with MiTCR v1.1. Analysis was restricted to V-J combinations with a frequency above 0.0001, which covered 99.2% of repertoires. A TCR clonal expansion and chaos score per V-J combination was defined as the ratio of F50 clonal expansion to chaos observed in the TCRdist matrix. Welch's t-statistics and random forest were used to narrow the features down to roughly twelve V-J combinations, which were then fed into a naive Bayes classifier. Thyroid-blood repertoire similarity was quantified with the Morisita-Horn index. TCRdb applied fastp at Q25 and MiXCR to the public reads, then kept only in-frame beta chains. Rows merge per CDR3 protein into single entries with the most common DNA and genes. V and J calls and clone size were set by TCRdb, not the authors. This sample comprises roughly 400,000 distinct CDR3 sequences, about 18% of them detected only once. In total, the top ten clones hold about 2.4% of the sample.

From a lookup of the germline V gene (reference sequence), CDR1 and CDR2 are GTSNPN and SVGIG. Germline trimming: 3 bases from V, 3 bases from J; junction bases outside gene matches: 11. Reading from cysteine to phenylalanine, the CDR3 counts 17 amino acids. The sequence is cut down to CDR3 DNA, 51 bases in frame from base 1. A patient counted as having stable hyperthyroidism if there was no progression to ophthalmopathy within 18 months of follow-up. Hyperthyroidism patients were newly diagnosed, were aged 18 to 65 years, and had a disease duration under 2 months. Anyone with other autoimmune diseases, uncontrolled infections, pregnancy or lactation was excluded from the study. Clinical symptoms, serum thyroxine, TRAb, thyroid ultrasound and orbital computed tomography were used for diagnosis. Ficoll-Paque density gradient centrifugation was used to isolate PBMCs from around 10 ml of fresh peripheral blood. Trizol reagent was used to extract the total RNA, and its quality was then checked on an Agilent 2100 Bioanalyzer.

In this sample, this clonotype turned up many times. No antigen is known for it. No much larger clone is present one base from it, and per-base qualities are unavailable. The rearrangement combines TRBV30 with TRBJ2-5, with 12 bases aligning to TRBD1. This TCR came from an adult woman with stable Graves' hyperthyroidism. Sequenced input: peripheral blood. The DNA sequence reads TGTGCCTGGAGAACTCCCGGGACAGGGGGCCTAAAAGAGACCCAGTACTTC. Its protein product is CAWRTPGTGGLKETQYF. The reference TRBV30 and TRBJ2-5 proteins fill in what lies around the CDR3, so the full variable domain reads SQTIHQWPATLVQPVGSPLSLECTVEGTSNPNLYWYRQAAGRGLQLLFYSVGIGQISSEVPQNLSASRPQDRQFILSSKKLLLSDSGFYLCAWRTPGTGGLKETQYFGPGTRLLVL.